Included here is one T cell receptor (beta chain) sequence, with context. Its antigen is still unknown. There are no base qualities to consult, and no much larger clone falls within one base. The immunoSEQ Assay, a bias-controlled multiplex PCR, was used to amplify TCRbeta CDR3 regions from genomic DNA. The authors processed their data as follows. The number of nucleated cells in each sample was estimated from the amplification of reference gene primers within the assay. To quantify the absolute abundance of each unique TCRbeta CDR3 rearrangement, sequence reads were collapsed and filtered. Productive Simpson clonality was computed per sample as the square root of Simpson's diversity index over productive rearrangements. TCRdb took over this immuneACCESS table, retaining in-frame rearrangements with V and J assigned. Such tables are incomplete; in checked studies, under half of the missing clones stem from an unresolved V gene, and the remainder is unexplained. V and J calls and clone size follow that table, whereas D and trimming were derived from the DNA. The sample yields approximately 71,000 clones; just over 90% were counted once. The ten largest clones take up approximately 4.9% of the sample.

Whole blood was collected in K2EDTA tubes by collaborating institutions according to the institutions' own protocols. Collaborator samples were shipped for TCRbeta analysis as frozen whole blood, isolated PBMCs, or DNA extracted from either sample type. V drops 0 bases and J drops 2 bases, leaving 15 bases in between. From the cysteine up to the phenylalanine, the CDR3 has a length of 16 residues. Solely the CDR3 DNA is kept, with 48 bases framed from the first base. The germline V gene (reference sequence) yields SGHKS for CDR1 and YYEKEE for CDR2. This sample is part of a study of blood T cell repertoires in COVID-19 (dated by TCRdb to about 2020). Turning to the overall study: Collaborator samples came from the United States, Italy and Spain and covered acute and convalescent phases of COVID-19. Subjects who had been exposed to COVID-19, were actively infected with it, or had recovered from it provided the deeply sampled blood TCRbeta repertoires that made up the dataset. The prospective study material was composed of cDNA or gDNA derived from T cells, B-cell-depleted T cells, or PBMCs. A de-identified subject ID, COVID-19 status, age in years and sex were almost always included in the sample metadata. A freely available public database, intended as a resource for researchers studying the immune response to SARS-CoV-2, is where the repertoires were released. Samples came from the ongoing ImmuneRACE study (first 160 participants) plus 1,254 subjects from 6 global collaborators. Where available, HLA class I and class II types were obtained from metadata supplied by the sample provider rather than from assay-based typing.

Study-level results and caveats: How much clinical and demographic metadata was included differed by source and by participant, and the metadata was provided uncurated.

The sequence was collected from a woman between 18 and 30 years old with acute or convalescent COVID-19. The V gene is TRBV5-5 and the J gene is TRBJ2-7; TRBD1 is possibly the D segment (5 matching bases). Sequencing input: peripheral blood. The CDR3 region reads CASSLGTGVFPYEQYF. The nucleotide sequence is given as TGTGCCAGCAGCTTGGGTACAGGAGTTTTTCCCTACGAGCAGTACTTC.